Listed below are T cell receptor beta chains from one sample, sequenced in a study of blood T cell repertoires in COVID-19. Sequencing used immunoSEQ multiplex PCR; TCRdb keeps in-frame clones, though not all of them. Among 200,000 to 250,000 clones listed, about 94% were seen once. Sequencing input: peripheral blood. The receptors come from a man in his sixties with COVID-19, enrolled during active disease. Each CDR3 is given with its conserved first and last residue. A D gene is named only where the DNA matches it firmly. Size is omitted from some rows. Given values are once, few, many or a class for expanded clones.

TRBD2,-,TRBV7-2,TRBJ2-3,CASSSWTSGDLTDTQYF,TGTGCCAGCAGCTCCTGGACTAGCGGGGACCTCACAGATACGCAGTATTTT
-,-,TRBV5-6,TRBJ2-7,CASSPRGQKGASGEQYF,TGTGCCAGCAGCCCGAGAGGACAGAAAGGTGCGTCGGGCGAGCAGTACTTC
-,-,TRBV30,TRBJ1-3,CAWNTGSSGNTIYF,TGTGCCTGGAATACGGGAAGTTCTGGAAACACCATATATTTT
-,-,TRBV6-5,TRBJ2-7,CASRRSEAYEQYF,TGTGCCAGCAGGCGATCTGAAGCCTACGAGCAGTACTTC
-,once,TRBV20-1,TRBJ1-4,CSASREKLFF,TGCAGTGCTAGTCGTGAAAAACTGTTTTTT
-,-,TRBV3-1/TRBV3-2,TRBJ2-4,CASSDTGTAKNIQYF,TGTGCCAGCAGCGACACAGGGACAGCCAAAAACATTCAGTACTTC
TRBD1,few,TRBV27,TRBJ2-7,CASSLKGTGSYEQYF,TGTGCCAGCAGTTTAAAGGGGACAGGGAGCTACGAGCAGTACTTC
-,once,TRBV20-1,TRBJ1-2,CSASLRPGDYGYTF,TGCAGTGCTAGTTTACGTCCAGGGGACTATGGCTACACCTTC
TRBD2,-,TRBV23-1,TRBJ2-7,CASSQSAQLAGDYEQYF,TGCGCCAGCAGTCAATCCGCCCAACTAGCGGGAGACTACGAGCAGTACTTC
-,-,TRBV11-1,TRBJ2-3,CASSTRTRGSTDTQYF,TGTGCCAGCAGCACCCGCACCCGGGGGAGCACAGATACGCAGTATTTT
-,-,TRBV10-3,TRBJ2-3,CAISGPGLEDTQYF,TGTGCCATCAGTGGTCCGGGACTCGAAGATACGCAGTATTTT
TRBD2,-,TRBV25-1,TRBJ2-5,CASSPGASGGQETQYF,TGTGCCAGCTCGCCCGGGGCTAGCGGGGGTCAAGAGACCCAGTACTTC
-,-,TRBV2,TRBJ1-1,CASTSGGHDTEAFF,TGTGCCAGCACCTCGGGGGGGCACGACACTGAAGCTTTCTTT
TRBD1,-,TRBV10-3,TRBJ1-5,CAISDPDRGLQPQHF,TGTGCCATCAGTGATCCGGACAGGGGGCTTCAGCCCCAGCATTTT
-,-,TRBV5-6,TRBJ2-7,CASSLGRYEQYF,TGTGCCAGCAGCTTGGGTCGTTACGAGCAGTACTTC
TRBD1,-,TRBV30,TRBJ2-2,CAWSEGALAGELFF,TGTGCCTGGAGTGAGGGGGCTCTAGCCGGGGAGCTGTTTTTT
-,-,TRBV19,TRBJ2-3,CASSKNTAVADTQYF,TGTGCCAGTAGTAAAAATACAGCGGTCGCAGATACGCAGTATTTT
TRBD1,-,TRBV10-3,TRBJ1-1,CAISETLGQGGNTEAFF,TGTGCCATCAGTGAGACCCTAGGACAGGGGGGGAACACTGAAGCTTTCTTT
-,-,TRBV7-2,TRBJ2-3,CASSLAGLSTDTQYF,TGTGCCAGCAGCTTGGCGGGGCTTAGCACAGATACGCAGTATTTT
-,-,TRBV7-3,TRBJ2-3,CASGYRADTQYF,TGTGCCAGCGGTTACAGGGCAGATACGCAGTATTTT
-,-,TRBV7-9,TRBJ2-2,CASSPLRRVNTGELFF,TGTGCCAGCAGCCCACTAAGGCGGGTCAACACCGGGGAGCTGTTTTTT
TRBD1,-,TRBV19,TRBJ1-2,CPTGGFANYGYTF,TGTCCGACAGGGGGGTTTGCTAACTATGGCTACACCTTC
-,-,TRBV12-3/TRBV12-4,TRBJ1-2,CASSPDSYGYTF,TGTGCCAGCAGCCCAGACAGTTATGGCTACACCTTC
TRBD1,-,TRBV28,TRBJ1-1,CASTPPTGGGTEAFF,TGTGCCAGCACTCCCCCGACAGGGGGGGGCACTGAAGCTTTCTTT
TRBD1,-,TRBV19,TRBJ2-3,CASRRQGRSDTQYF,TGTGCCAGTAGGCGACAGGGGAGATCAGATACGCAGTATTTT
-,few,TRBV30,TRBJ1-6,CAWEGAYYNSPLHF,TGTGCCTGGGAAGGGGCTTACTATAATTCACCCCTCCACTTT
TRBD2,-,TRBV7-2,TRBJ2-2,CASSLIAGGSTGELFF,TGTGCCAGCAGCCTTATAGCGGGAGGAAGCACCGGGGAGCTGTTTTTT
TRBD1,once,TRBV2,TRBJ1-2,CASSYQGANYGYTF,TGTGCCAGCAGTTATCAGGGGGCGAACTATGGCTACACCTTC
TRBD1,-,TRBV9,TRBJ2-7,CASSVGRGRRVEQYF,TGTGCCAGCAGCGTAGGTAGGGGGCGCCGTGTGGAGCAGTACTTC
-,-,TRBV19,TRBJ1-6,CASSSEEVGGSPLHF,TGTGCCAGTAGTTCAGAGGAGGTGGGAGGTTCACCCCTCCACTTT
-,once,TRBV7-3,TRBJ1-1,CASSSRQGKAFF,TGTGCCAGCAGCTCTCGCCAGGGGAAGGCTTTCTTT
TRBD1,-,TRBV19,TRBJ1-5,CASSTPRDRPGQPQHF,TGTGCCAGTAGTACCCCCAGGGACAGGCCGGGCCAGCCCCAGCATTTT
TRBD2,once,TRBV28,TRBJ2-1,CASSRTSGRNYNEQFF,TGTGCCAGCAGTCGGACTAGCGGGAGGAATTACAATGAGCAGTTCTTC
TRBD1,-,TRBV15,TRBJ2-2,CATSRDKEEGQIVTGELFF,TGTGCCACCAGCAGAGATAAGGAAGAGGGACAGATAGTCACCGGGGAGCTGTTTTTT
-,-,TRBV3-1/TRBV3-2,TRBJ1-1,CASSQDGQYTEAFF,TGTGCCAGCAGCCAAGACGGACAGTACACTGAAGCTTTCTTT
-,-,TRBV5-5,TRBJ1-2,CASSLGGGTDYGYTF,TGTGCCAGCAGCTTGGGTGGAGGGACTGACTATGGCTACACCTTC
TRBD1,-,TRBV28,TRBJ1-2,CASSPGGAWVGYTF,TGTGCCAGCAGTCCAGGGGGTGCATGGGTTGGCTACACCTTC
TRBD1,-,TRBV5-1,TRBJ1-1,CASPGITGTGDTEAFF,TGCGCCAGCCCTGGGATAACCGGGACAGGGGACACTGAAGCTTTCTTT
TRBD2,-,TRBV6-2/TRBV6-3,TRBJ2-1,CASSYASGPRYNEQFF,TGTGCCAGCAGTTACGCTAGCGGGCCCCGCTACAATGAGCAGTTCTTC
TRBD1,-,TRBV6-4,TRBJ2-7,CASSDKDRVRDYEQYF,TGTGCCAGCAGTGACAAGGACAGGGTACGGGACTACGAGCAGTACTTC
-,once,TRBV28,TRBJ1-1,CASSSQSNTEAFF,TGTGCCAGCAGTTCCCAGTCGAACACTGAAGCTTTCTTT
TRBD2,-,TRBV5-5,TRBJ2-3,CASSSGTSGAQYF,TGTGCCAGCAGCTCGGGGACTAGCGGGGCGCAGTATTTT
TRBD2,-,TRBV9,TRBJ2-1,CASSEGLAGYNEQFF,TGTGCCAGCAGCGAGGGACTAGCGGGGTACAATGAGCAGTTCTTC
TRBD2,-,TRBV3-1/TRBV3-2,TRBJ2-7,CASSGGTSLSEQYF,TGTGCCAGCAGCGGCGGGACTAGCCTTAGCGAGCAGTACTTC
-,-,TRBV6-6,TRBJ1-4,CASSPLGGFPTKGTNEKLFF,TGTGCCAGCAGTCCCCTGGGCGGCTTTCCAACAAAGGGGACTAATGAAAAACTGTTTTTT
TRBD2,-,TRBV6-6,TRBJ2-1,CASSAGGPRNEQFF,TGTGCCAGCAGCGCGGGGGGGCCACGAAATGAGCAGTTCTTC
-,-,TRBV11-1,TRBJ1-6,CASSLAFGEAVGNSPLHF,TGTGCCAGCAGCTTAGCATTCGGGGAGGCTGTTGGTAATTCACCCCTCCACTTT
-,-,TRBV7-9,TRBJ1-4,CASSPSLQGLGEKLFF,TGTGCCAGCAGCCCAAGTCTTCAGGGGCTGGGTGAAAAACTGTTTTTT
TRBD1,-,TRBV5-5,TRBJ1-1,CASSWDDRGGEAFF,TGTGCCAGCAGCTGGGACGACAGGGGAGGTGAAGCTTTCTTT